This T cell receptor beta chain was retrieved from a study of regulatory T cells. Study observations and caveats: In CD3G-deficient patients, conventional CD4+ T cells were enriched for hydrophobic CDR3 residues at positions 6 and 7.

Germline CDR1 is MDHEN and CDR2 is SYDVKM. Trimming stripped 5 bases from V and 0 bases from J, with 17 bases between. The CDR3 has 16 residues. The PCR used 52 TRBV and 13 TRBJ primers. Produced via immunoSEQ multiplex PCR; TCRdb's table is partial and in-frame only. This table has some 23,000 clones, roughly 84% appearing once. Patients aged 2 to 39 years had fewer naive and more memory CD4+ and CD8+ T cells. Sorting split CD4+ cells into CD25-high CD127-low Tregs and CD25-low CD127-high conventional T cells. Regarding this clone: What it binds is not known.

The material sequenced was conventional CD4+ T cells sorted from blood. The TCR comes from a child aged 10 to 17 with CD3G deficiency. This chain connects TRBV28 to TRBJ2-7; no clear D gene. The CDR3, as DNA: TGTGCCAGCAGTCCACCTCGGATGGAGAGCTCCTACGAGCAGTACTTC. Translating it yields CASSPPRMESSYEQYF.